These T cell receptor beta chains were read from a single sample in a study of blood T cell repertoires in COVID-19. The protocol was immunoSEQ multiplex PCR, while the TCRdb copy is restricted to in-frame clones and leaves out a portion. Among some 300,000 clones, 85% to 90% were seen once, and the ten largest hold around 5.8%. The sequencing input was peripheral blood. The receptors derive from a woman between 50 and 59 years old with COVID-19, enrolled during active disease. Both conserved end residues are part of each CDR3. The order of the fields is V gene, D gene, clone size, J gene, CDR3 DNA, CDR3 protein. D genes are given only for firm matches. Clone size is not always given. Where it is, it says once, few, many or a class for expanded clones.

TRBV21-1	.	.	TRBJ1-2	TGTGCCAGCAGCAAAGTCAGGGCAAGGTACTGTGGCTACACCTTC	CASSKVRARYCGYTF
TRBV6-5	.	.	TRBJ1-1	TGTGCCAGCAGTTACTCGCTATCGGTACCCGAAGCTTTCTTT	CASSYSLSVPEAFF
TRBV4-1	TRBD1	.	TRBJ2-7	TGCGCCAGCAGCCAGGGGGCACAGGGGGGCATCCCCTACGAGCAGTACTTC	CASSQGAQGGIPYEQYF
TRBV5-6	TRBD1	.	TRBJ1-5	TGTGCCAGCAGCTTGGAGGGGGCAGACAATCAGCCCCAGCATTTT	CASSLEGADNQPQHF
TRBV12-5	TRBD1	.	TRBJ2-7	TGTGCTAGTGGTTTGGCCCTCCCCGCGACAGGGAGTTACGAGCAGTACTTC	CASGLALPATGSYEQYF
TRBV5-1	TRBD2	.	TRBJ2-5	TGCGCCAGCAGCTCGGGACTAGCGGGAAGAGAGACCCAGTACTTC	CASSSGLAGRETQYF
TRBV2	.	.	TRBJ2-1	TGTGCCAGCAGTCTCCTTGTTTCGGGAGAGTTCTTC	CASSLLVSGEFF
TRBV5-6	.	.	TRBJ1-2	TGTGCCAGCAGCTTGCGGGGGGCTCGCTATGGCTACACCTTC	CASSLRGARYGYTF
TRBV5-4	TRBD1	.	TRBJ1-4	TGTGCCAGCAGCCGGGACAGGGGAACTAATGAAAAACTGTTTTTT	CASSRDRGTNEKLFF
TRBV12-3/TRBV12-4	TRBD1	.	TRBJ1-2	TGTGCCAGCAGCGTGACAGGGGTTCGAGGCTACACCTTC	CASSVTGVRGYTF
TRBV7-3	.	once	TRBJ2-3	TGTGCCAGCAGCCTGATGACTCTCCCCACAGATACGCAGTATTTT	CASSLMTLPTDTQYF
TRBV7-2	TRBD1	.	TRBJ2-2	TGTGCCAGCAGCGACGACAGGGGGCGAAGAACCGGGGAGCTGTTTTTT	CASSDDRGRRTGELFF
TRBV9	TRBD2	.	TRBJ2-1	TGTGCCAGCAGCGGACCGGGACTAGTATTCGGTGAGCAGTTCTTC	CASSGPGLVFGEQFF
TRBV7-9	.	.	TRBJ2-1	TGTGCCAGCAGAATCTCGCGGGGGCGTTACAATGAGCAGTTCTTC	CASRISRGRYNEQFF
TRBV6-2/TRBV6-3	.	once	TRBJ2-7	TGTGCCAGCAGTTACTCGGGGGGGCAGTACTTC	CASSYSGGQYF
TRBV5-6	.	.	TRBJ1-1	TGTGCCAGCAGCTTGGTGTCAGGGGTTAACACTGAAGCTTTCTTT	CASSLVSGVNTEAFF
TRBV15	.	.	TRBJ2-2	TGTGCCACCAGCAAGAGAGGACCGGGGTATGGGGAGCTGTTTTTT	CATSKRGPGYGELFF
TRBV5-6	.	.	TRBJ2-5	TGTGCCAGCAGCTTGGCCGGGGACTTCCAAGAGACCCAGTACTTC	CASSLAGDFQETQYF
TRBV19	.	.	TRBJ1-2	TGTGCCAGTAGTATACAACTGTTTAATGGCTACACCTTC	CASSIQLFNGYTF
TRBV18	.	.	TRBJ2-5	TGTGCCAGCTCACCATCCGTACGAGACCAAGAGACCCAGTACTTC	CASSPSVRDQETQYF
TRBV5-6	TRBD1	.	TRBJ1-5	TGTGCCAGCAGCTTGGGATCGGGACAGGGAGGTCAGCCCCAGCATTTT	CASSLGSGQGGQPQHF
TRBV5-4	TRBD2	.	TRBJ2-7	TGTGCCACCCAGCTTCTCGGAGGCGGGAGAAGGTACGAGCAGTACTTC	CATQLLGGGRRYEQYF
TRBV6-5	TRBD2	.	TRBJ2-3	TGTGCCAGCAGTTATTCGACTAGCGGGATTACAGATACGCAGTATTTT	CASSYSTSGITDTQYF
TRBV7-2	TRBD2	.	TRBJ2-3	TGTGCCAGCAGCCTAAGGACTAGCGGGAAAACAGATACGCAGTATTTT	CASSLRTSGKTDTQYF
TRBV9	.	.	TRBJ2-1	TGTGCCAGCAGCGTAGCTTGGAGGGCCCCGGGGAATGAGCAGTTCTTC	CASSVAWRAPGNEQFF
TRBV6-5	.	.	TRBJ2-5	TGTGCCAGCAGTTACGTTCCAGGGGACACCCAGTACTTC	CASSYVPGDTQYF
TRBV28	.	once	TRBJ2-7	TGTGCCAGCACCCCGGGACTCCCTTCCTACGAGCAGTACTTC	CASTPGLPSYEQYF
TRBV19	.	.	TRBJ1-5	TGTGCCAGTAGTGTTCTCCCGGGACTGATCAATCAGCCCCAGCATTTT	CASSVLPGLINQPQHF
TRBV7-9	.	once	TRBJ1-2	TGTGCCAGCAGCCGGGCGACTGCGGGGAGGACCTTC	CASSRATAGRTF
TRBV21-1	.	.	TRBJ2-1	TGTGCCAGCAGCAAAGTTCTTGAGACTAGCGGGAGGTCTCAGCAGTTCTTC	CASSKVLETSGRSQQFF
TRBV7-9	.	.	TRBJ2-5	TGTGCCAGCAGCTCCCCCGCCCTCCTCGGGAGTTCGAACTTC	CASSSPALLGSSNF
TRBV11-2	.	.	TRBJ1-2	TGTGCCAGCAGCGGGGGGGAAGACAGTACCCCGAACTATGGCTACACCTTC	CASSGGEDSTPNYGYTF
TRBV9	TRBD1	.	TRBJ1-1	TGTGCCAGCAGCGTCACAGGGGGCCAGGGCACTGAAGCTTTCTTT	CASSVTGGQGTEAFF
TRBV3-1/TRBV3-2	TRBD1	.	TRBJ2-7	TGTGCCAGCAGCCAACAGGGGGTGGCCTACGAGCAGTACTTC	CASSQQGVAYEQYF
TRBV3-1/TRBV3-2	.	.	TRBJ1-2	TGTGCCAGCAGCCAAGATCTGACAGTTAACTATGGCTACACCTTC	CASSQDLTVNYGYTF
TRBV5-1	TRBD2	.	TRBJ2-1	TGCGCCAGCAGCAGATCTCCGGGACTAGCGGGAAGGGGAACGGGGAATGAGCAGTTCTTC	CASSRSPGLAGRGTGNEQFF
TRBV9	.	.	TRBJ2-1	TGTGCCAGCAGCGTAGCTGTAGCGGTAGAATCCGATGAGCAGTTCTTC	CASSVAVAVESDEQFF
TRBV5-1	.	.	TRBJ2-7	TGCGCCAGCAGTTACGACAGGGGAGGGGACGAGCAGTACTTC	CASSYDRGGDEQYF
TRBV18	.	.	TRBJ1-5	TGTGCCAGCTCACCACGCGGGGATAGCAATCAGCCCCAGCATTTT	CASSPRGDSNQPQHF
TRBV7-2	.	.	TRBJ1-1	TGTGCCAGCAGCTTAGTCCGCAGGAGGGTCACTGAAGCTTTCTTT	CASSLVRRRVTEAFF
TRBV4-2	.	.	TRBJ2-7	TGTGCCAGCAGCCAAGGGGCGGCGGACAGCTCCTACGAGCAGTACTTC	CASSQGAADSSYEQYF
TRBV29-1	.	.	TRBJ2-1	TGCAGCGTTGAAATCGGGACAGCGGGCAATGAGCAGTTCTTC	CSVEIGTAGNEQFF
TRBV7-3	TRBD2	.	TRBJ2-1	TGTGCCAGCAGCTTAAGAGCGGGGTCAACGGGCCCCTACAATGAGCAGTTCTTC	CASSLRAGSTGPYNEQFF
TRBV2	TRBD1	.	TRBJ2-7	TGTGCCAGCAGTCCTCGAACAGGGGGCTACTACGAGCAGTACTTC	CASSPRTGGYYEQYF
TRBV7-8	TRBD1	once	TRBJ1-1	TGTGCCAGCAGACCTCAGGGGGCTGTCACTGAAGCTTTCTTT	CASRPQGAVTEAFF
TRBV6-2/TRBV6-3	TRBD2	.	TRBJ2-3	TGTGCCAGCAGTTACCTGGCAGGGGGGTTAGTAGCGGGAGTCCCAGATACGCAGTATTTT	CASSYLAGGLVAGVPDTQYF
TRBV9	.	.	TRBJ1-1	TGTGCCAGCAGCGTAGATTACGCCGAGGGTCGGACTGAAGCTTTCTTT	CASSVDYAEGRTEAFF
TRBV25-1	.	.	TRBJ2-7	TGTGCCGCCGGTCCAGCGTCCTACGAGCAGTACTTC	CAAGPASYEQYF
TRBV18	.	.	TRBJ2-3	TGTGCCAGCTCACCATTTAGCGGACACACAGATACGCAGTATTTT	CASSPFSGHTDTQYF
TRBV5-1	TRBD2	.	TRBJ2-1	TGCGCCAGCAGCCCGTGGGCACTAGCGGGAACCAACGGTGAGTTCTTC	CASSPWALAGTNGEFF
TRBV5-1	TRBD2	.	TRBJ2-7	TGCGCCAGCAGCTTTGCGGGAGGGTCTTCCTACGAGCAGTACTTC	CASSFAGGSSYEQYF
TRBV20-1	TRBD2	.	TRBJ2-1	TGCAGTGCTAGTGTCCTAGCGGGAGTAGTAGGTGAGCAGTTCTTC	CSASVLAGVVGEQFF
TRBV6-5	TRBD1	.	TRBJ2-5	TGTGCCAGCACCGCGGACAGGGCCGCGGAGACCCAGTACTTC	CASTADRAAETQYF
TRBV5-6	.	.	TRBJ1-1	TGTGCCAGCACCTATTTGACAGGTGGGAACACTGAAGCTTTCTTT	CASTYLTGGNTEAFF